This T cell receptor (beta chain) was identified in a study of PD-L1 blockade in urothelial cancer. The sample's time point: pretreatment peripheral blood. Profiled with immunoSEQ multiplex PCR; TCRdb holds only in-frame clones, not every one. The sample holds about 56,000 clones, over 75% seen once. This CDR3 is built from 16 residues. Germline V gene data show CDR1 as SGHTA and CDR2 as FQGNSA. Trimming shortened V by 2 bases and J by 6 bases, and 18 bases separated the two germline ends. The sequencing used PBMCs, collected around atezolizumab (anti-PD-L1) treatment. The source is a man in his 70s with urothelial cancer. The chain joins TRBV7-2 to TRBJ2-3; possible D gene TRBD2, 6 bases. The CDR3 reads CASSLNGGGIGDTQYF. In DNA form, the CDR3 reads TGTGCCAGCAGCTTAAATGGAGGCGGGATTGGGGATACGCAGTATTTT.